The 9 T cell receptor beta chains in this list originate from one sample, sequenced in a study of human T cells and chemical hapten exposure. Using its own MiXCR run on the 5' RACE reads, TCRdb lists one record per CDR3 protein. This table holds around 140,000 distinct CDR3 sequences, 3.5% to 5% found once. Researchers extracted total RNA from unfractionated whole blood. These receptor sequences come from a female donor in good health.

This clonotype was counted at least ten times. The V gene is TRBV7-9, the J gene TRBJ2-1, with 7 bases that match TRBD2. CDR3 length equals 16 residues. Germline V gene data show CDR1 as SEHNR and CDR2 as FQNEAQ (reference sequence). The V and J ends lost 4 bases and 4 bases, in that order; junction bases with no gene match: 10. The CDR3 region is CASSSIGSGGYNEQFF. CDR3 bases: TGTGCCAGCAGCTCTATCGGATCGGGGGGTTACAATGAGCAGTTCTTC.

Ten or more counts support this clonotype. The chain uses TRBV24-1 and TRBJ2-2; D possibly corresponds to TRBD2 (6 bases). The germline CDR1 and CDR2 sequences are KGHDR and SFDVKD. V shed 9 bases and J shed 4 bases, with 11 bases lying between them. The CDR3 spans 13 residues. CDR3 in amino acids: CATLGGITGELFF. As DNA, the CDR3 is TGTGCCACCTTAGGAGGGATCACCGGGGAGCTGTTTTTT.

This clonotype occurred many times. The rearrangement joins TRBV5-4 to TRBJ1-5; 8 bases line up with TRBD1. The J segment lost 3 bases and the V segment lost 4 bases, leaving 6 bases of the junction unmatched. The CDR3 runs 15 residues. The germline CDR1 and CDR2 sequences are SGHNT and YYREEE (reference sequence). For the CDR3, the DNA is TGTGCCAGCAGCAATGGACAGGGAGACAATCAGCCCCAGCATTTT. Its translation: CASSNGQGDNQPQHF.

This clonotype came up many times. This chain uses TRBV3-1 with TRBJ1-5; 8 bases line up with TRBD1. The CDR3 runs 18 residues. The germline V gene encodes CDR1 LGHDT and CDR2 YNNKEL (reference sequence). Losses at the gene ends were 6 bases for V and 2 bases for J; bases not matched to a gene: 15. This chain's CDR3 is CASSFGQGRGKGNQPQHF. As DNA, the CDR3 is TGTGCCAGCAGTTTCGGACAGGGAAGAGGGAAGGGCAATCAGCCCCAGCATTTT. Full variable domain (missing parts from reference TRBV3-1 and TRBJ1-5): DTAVSQTPKYLVTQMGNDKSIKCEQNLGHDTMYWYKQDSKKFLKIMFSYNNKELIINETVPNRFSPKSPDKAHLNLHINSLELGDSAVYFCASSFGQGRGKGNQPQHFGDGTRLSIL.

Concerning this clonotype itself: Given a much more abundant clone one base away, this may be a read error. CDR3: CASSPTPGAGALCGANVLTF. CDR3 nucleotide sequence: TGTGCCAGCAGCCCTACCCCGGGAGCAGGCGCCCTTTGTGGGGCCAACGTCCTGACTTTC. The chain links TRBV6-1 to TRBJ2-6; tentative D call: TRBD2 (6 bases). Trimming removed 6 bases at V and 3 bases at J, with 27 bases between. Germline assignment: CDR1 MNHNS and CDR2 SASEGT. The CDR3 spans 20 residues.

This clonotype was observed many times. The chain is built from TRBV29-1 and TRBJ2-7; D gene uncertain. Germline values: CDR1 SQVTM, CDR2 ANQGSEA. This CDR3 region has 14 residues. The V and J ends lost 5 bases and 0 bases respectively, with 14 bases between them. This chain's CDR3 is CSVIADGLSYEQYF. CDR3 nucleotide sequence: TGCAGCGTTATTGCGGACGGCCTCTCCTACGAGCAGTACTTC.

At least ten counts were recorded for this clonotype. The chain carries TRBV6-6 and TRBJ2-2; D ambiguous. Trimming stripped 4 bases from V and 5 bases from J, with 20 bases between. Germline V gene data show CDR1 as MNHNY and CDR2 as SVGAGI (reference sequence). This CDR3 is built from 17 residues. The CDR3 coding sequence is TGTGCCAGCAGTTCAACACGGAGTCCCGATGGGACCGGGGAGCTGTTTTTT. It yields the protein CASSSTRSPDGTGELFF.

This clonotype was seen repeatedly, ten times or more. The chain couples TRBV28 to TRBJ1-2, with D maybe TRBD1 (5 bases). Looked up from germline, CDR1 is MDHEN and CDR2 is SYDVKM. The germline V and J ends were trimmed by 5 bases and 2 bases, with 18 bases remaining between them. The CDR3 runs 16 residues. Written as DNA, the CDR3 is TGTGCCAGCAGTCTAACGACTAGACGGGGCAACTATGGCTACACCTTC. It yields the protein CASSLTTRRGNYGYTF.

This clonotype was counted at least ten times. CDR3 loop: CASRIRDNTDTQYF. CDR3 in DNA: TGTGCCAGCAGAATCCGGGACAACACAGATACGCAGTATTTT. The rearrangement uses TRBV2 and TRBJ2-3, with TRBD1 as a possible D gene (6 bases). This CDR3 is built from 14 residues. The V end lost 6 bases, the J end lost 2 bases, and 12 bases lay between the germline ends. Germline-derived CDR1 and CDR2 are SNHLY and FYNNEI.